This TCR beta chain derives from a study of T-cell reconstitution after alpha-beta-depleted transplantation in children. V dropped 7 bases and J dropped 2 bases, with 13 bases sitting between them. The germline gives CDR1 MNHEY, CDR2 SVGEGT. The CDR3 runs 14 residues. Researchers prepared the TCRbeta library using unique molecular identifiers, the study reports. TCRdb passed the PCR reads through MiXCR, listing each CDR3 protein once. The table has 600,000 to 700,000 distinct CDR3 sequences, about 15% seen once. There are a few counts of this clonotype. Material: PBMCs from the stem cell graft donor, obtained from the stem cell graft. This chain links TRBV6-2 or TRBV6-3 with TRBJ2-3; tentative D call: TRBD1 (6 bases). This receptor was taken from a human donor who donated a stem cell graft to a child with acute myeloid leukemia. As DNA, the CDR3 is TGTGCCAGCACCGCGGACAGAAACACAGATACGCAGTATTTT. Protein product: CASTADRNTDTQYF.